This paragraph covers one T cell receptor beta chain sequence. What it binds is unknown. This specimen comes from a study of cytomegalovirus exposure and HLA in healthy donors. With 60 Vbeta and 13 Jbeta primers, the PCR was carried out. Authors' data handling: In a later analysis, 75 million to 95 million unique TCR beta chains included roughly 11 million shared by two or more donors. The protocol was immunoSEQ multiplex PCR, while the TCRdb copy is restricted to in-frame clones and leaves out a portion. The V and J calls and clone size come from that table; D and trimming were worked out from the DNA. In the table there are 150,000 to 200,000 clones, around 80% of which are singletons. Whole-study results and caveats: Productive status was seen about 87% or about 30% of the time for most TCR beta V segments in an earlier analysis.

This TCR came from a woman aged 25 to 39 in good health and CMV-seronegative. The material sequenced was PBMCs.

The CDR3 sequence is CASSLISGASDTQYF. Written as DNA, the CDR3 is TGTGCCAGCAGCTTAATTAGCGGGGCATCAGATACGCAGTATTTT. The chain couples TRBV11-3 to TRBJ2-3, with 8 positions matching TRBD2. The germline V gene has CDR1 SGHNT and CDR2 YENEEA. CDR3 size: 15 residues. J was trimmed by 4 bases and V by 2 bases; bases with no gene match: 5.